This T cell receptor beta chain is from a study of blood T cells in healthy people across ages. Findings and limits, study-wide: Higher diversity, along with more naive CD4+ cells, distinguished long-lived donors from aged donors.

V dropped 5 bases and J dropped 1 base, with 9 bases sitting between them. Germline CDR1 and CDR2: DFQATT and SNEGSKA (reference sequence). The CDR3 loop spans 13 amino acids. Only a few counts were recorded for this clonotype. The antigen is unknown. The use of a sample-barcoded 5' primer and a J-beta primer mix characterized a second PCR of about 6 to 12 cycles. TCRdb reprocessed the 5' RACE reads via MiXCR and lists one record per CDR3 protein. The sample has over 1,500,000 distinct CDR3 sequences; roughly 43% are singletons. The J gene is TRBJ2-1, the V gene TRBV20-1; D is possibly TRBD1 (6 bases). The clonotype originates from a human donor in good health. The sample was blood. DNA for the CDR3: TGCAGTGCTCCCGACAGGTCCTACAATGAGCAGTTCTTC. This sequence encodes CSAPDRSYNEQFF.